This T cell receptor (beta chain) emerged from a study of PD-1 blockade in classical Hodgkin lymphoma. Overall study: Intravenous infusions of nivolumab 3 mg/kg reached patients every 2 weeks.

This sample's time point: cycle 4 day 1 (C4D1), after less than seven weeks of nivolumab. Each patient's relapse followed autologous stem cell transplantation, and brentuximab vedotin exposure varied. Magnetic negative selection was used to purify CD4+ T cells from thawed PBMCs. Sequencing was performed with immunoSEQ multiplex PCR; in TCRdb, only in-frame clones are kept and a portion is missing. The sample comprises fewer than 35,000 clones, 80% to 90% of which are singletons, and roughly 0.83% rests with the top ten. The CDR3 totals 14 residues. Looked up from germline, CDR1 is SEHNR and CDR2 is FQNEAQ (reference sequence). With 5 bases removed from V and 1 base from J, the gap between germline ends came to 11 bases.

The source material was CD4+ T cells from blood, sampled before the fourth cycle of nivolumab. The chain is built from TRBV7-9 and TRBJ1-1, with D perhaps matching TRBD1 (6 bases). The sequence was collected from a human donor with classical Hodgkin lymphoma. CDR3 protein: CASSRDIWNTEAFF. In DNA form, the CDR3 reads TGTGCCAGCAGCCGGGACATATGGAACACTGAAGCTTTCTTT. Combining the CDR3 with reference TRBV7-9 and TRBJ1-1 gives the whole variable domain DTGVSQNPRHKITKRGQNVTFRCDPISEHNRLYWYRQTLGQGPEFLTYFQNEAQLEKSRLLSDRFSAERPKGSFSTLEIQRTEQGDSAMYLCASSRDIWNTEAFFGQGTRLTVV.